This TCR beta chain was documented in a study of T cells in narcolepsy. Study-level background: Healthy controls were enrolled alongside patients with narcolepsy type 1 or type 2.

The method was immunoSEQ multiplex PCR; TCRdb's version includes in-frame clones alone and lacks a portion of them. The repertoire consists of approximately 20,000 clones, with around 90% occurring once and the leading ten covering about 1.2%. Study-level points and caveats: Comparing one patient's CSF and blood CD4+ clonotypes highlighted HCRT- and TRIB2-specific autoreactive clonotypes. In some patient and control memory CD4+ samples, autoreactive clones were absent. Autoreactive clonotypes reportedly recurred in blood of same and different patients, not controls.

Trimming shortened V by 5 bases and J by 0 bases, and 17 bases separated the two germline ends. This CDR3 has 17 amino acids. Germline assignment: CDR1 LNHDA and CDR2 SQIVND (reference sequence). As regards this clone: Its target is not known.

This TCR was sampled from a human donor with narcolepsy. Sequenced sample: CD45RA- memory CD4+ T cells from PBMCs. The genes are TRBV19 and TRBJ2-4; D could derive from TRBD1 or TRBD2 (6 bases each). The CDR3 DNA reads TGTGCCAGTAGTGGGACCCGGGGGCGCGGAGCCAAAAACATTCAGTACTTC. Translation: CASSGTRGRGAKNIQYF.